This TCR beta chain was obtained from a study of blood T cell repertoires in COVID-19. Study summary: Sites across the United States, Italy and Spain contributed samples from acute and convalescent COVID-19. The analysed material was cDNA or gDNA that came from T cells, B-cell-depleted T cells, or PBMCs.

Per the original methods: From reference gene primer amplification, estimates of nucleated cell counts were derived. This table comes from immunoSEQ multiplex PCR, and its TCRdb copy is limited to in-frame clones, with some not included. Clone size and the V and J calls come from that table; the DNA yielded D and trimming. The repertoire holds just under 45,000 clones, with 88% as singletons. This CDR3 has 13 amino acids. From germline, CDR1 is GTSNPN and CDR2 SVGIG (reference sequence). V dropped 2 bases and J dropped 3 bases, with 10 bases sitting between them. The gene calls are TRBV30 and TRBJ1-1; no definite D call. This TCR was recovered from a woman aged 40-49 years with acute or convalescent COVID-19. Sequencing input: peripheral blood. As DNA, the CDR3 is TGTGCCTGGAGTCACCGGGGTGACACTGAAGCTTTCTTT. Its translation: CAWSHRGDTEAFF.